What follows are 26 T cell receptor beta chains derived from one specimen sequenced in a study of PD-1 blockade in mismatch repair-deficient tumors. Repertoires were generated with immunoSEQ multiplex PCR, while TCRdb's copy carries only in-frame clones and drops some. Seen here are tens of thousands of clones, roughly 80% observed once, and the top ten hold 2.6%. The sample was peripheral blood, taken 12 weeks after starting pembrolizumab. Receptor source: an adult with mismatch repair-deficient cancer.

The chain couples TRBV5-8 to TRBJ2-7, with D unresolved. Trimming took off 1 base at V and 1 base at J, with 12 bases between the two ends. Germline values: CDR1 SGHTS, CDR2 YDEGEE. This CDR3 contains 15 residues. This CDR3 is CASSLSGVPSYEQYF. The CDR3 nucleotides are TGTGCCAGCAGCTTGTCGGGCGTGCCTTCCTACGAGCAGTACTTC.

The rearrangement uses TRBV18 and TRBJ2-5; D not certain. The CDR3 is made up of 13 amino acids. V gave up 1 base and J gave up 1 base, with 4 bases separating them. The germline gives CDR1 KGHSH, CDR2 LQKENI. The DNA for the CDR3 is TGTGCCAGCTCACCACAGGGCCAAGAGACCCAGTACTTC. Amino acids: CASSPQGQETQYF.

The chain couples TRBV15 to TRBJ1-5; D call uncertain. Trimming cost V 5 bases and J 0 bases, with 11 bases left between them. From germline, CDR1 is LNHNV and CDR2 YYDKDF (reference sequence). CDR3 length: 15 residues. The CDR3 DNA reads as TGTGCCACCAGCGGAAGACGAGATAGCAATCAGCCCCAGCATTTT. It is translated as CATSGRRDSNQPQHF. Drawing the rest from reference TRBV15 and TRBJ1-5, the complete variable domain is DAMVIQNPRYQVTQFGKPVTLSCSQTLNHNVMYWYQQKSSQAPKLLFHYYDKDFNNEADTPDNFQSRRPNTSFCFLDIRSPGLGDTAMYLCATSGRRDSNQPQHFGDGTRLSIL.

The chain carries TRBV20-1 and TRBJ1-3; no clear D gene. V gave up 1 base and J gave up 4 bases, with 2 bases separating them. The CDR3 has 11 residues. Germline-derived CDR1 and CDR2 are DFQATT and SNEGSKA (reference sequence). CDR3 coding DNA: TGCAGTGCTAGAGTCGGAAACACCATATATTTT. This codes for CSARVGNTIYF.

The chain uses TRBV11-3 and TRBJ2-2; tentatively, D is TRBD1 or TRBD2 (6 bases each). The CDR3 spans 15 residues. CDR1 and CDR2 (germline): SGHNT, YENEEA. V lost 6 bases and J 7 bases, leaving 18 bases between the germline ends. The chain's CDR3 is CASSKGLRGDGELFF. The CDR3 DNA reads as TGTGCCAGCAGTAAGGGACTCAGGGGTGACGGGGAGCTGTTTTTT.

V and J are TRBV7-9 and TRBJ2-3; D remains ambiguous. Deletions cut 1 base from V and 8 bases from J, with 10 bases between. CDR3 length equals 13 residues. From germline, CDR1 is SEHNR and CDR2 FQNEAQ (reference sequence). The CDR3 loop reads CASSLEYRRTQYF. In nucleotides, the CDR3 is TGTGCCAGCAGCTTAGAATATCGGCGTACGCAGTATTTT. The whole variable domain, filled in from reference TRBV7-9 and TRBJ2-3, reads DTGVSQNPRHKITKRGQNVTFRCDPISEHNRLYWYRQTLGQGPEFLTYFQNEAQLEKSRLLSDRFSAERPKGSFSTLEIQRTEQGDSAMYLCASSLEYRRTQYFGPGTRLTVL.

The chain combines TRBV30 with TRBJ2-1, with 10 bases identical to TRBD1. Germline assignment: CDR1 GTSNPN and CDR2 SVGIG (reference sequence). The junction had 5 bases not matched to a gene; V was cut back by 0 bases and J by 6 bases. The CDR3 loop spans 15 amino acids. The CDR3 region is CAWSVPGQGRNEQFF. CDR3 coding DNA: TGTGCCTGGAGTGTACCGGGACAGGGGCGCAATGAGCAGTTCTTC.

V usage is TRBV5-5 and J usage is TRBJ1-1; D might be TRBD1 (6 bases). Trimming removed 3 bases from V and 2 bases from J, with 8 bases in between. Germline lookup yields CDR1 SGHKS and CDR2 YYEKEE (reference sequence). This CDR3 comprises 13 residues. CDR3 sequence reads: CASSWGRNTEAFF. CDR3 nucleotide sequence: TGTGCCAGCAGCTGGGGGCGTAACACTGAAGCTTTCTTT.

Many counts were recorded for this clone. Additional DNA sequences in this sample encode the identical CDR3. For the CDR3, the DNA is TGTGCCAGCAGCCAACAGCTAGCTAGCACAGATACGCAGTATTTT. It translates to CASSQQLASTDTQYF. The J gene is TRBJ2-3, the V gene TRBV14; D possibly corresponds to TRBD2 (5 bases). Germline assignment: CDR1 SGHDN and CDR2 FVKESK. The CDR3 covers 15 residues. Between the trimmed V and J ends, which lost 2 bases and 0 bases, there was a span of 9 bases.

This chain connects TRBV18 to TRBJ2-3; 10 bases are a match to TRBD2. The CDR3 loop spans 17 amino acids. Losses at the gene ends were 3 bases for V and 4 bases for J; bases not matched to a gene: 10. CDR1 is KGHSH and CDR2 is LQKENI in the germline V gene. The CDR3 DNA reads TGTGCCAGCTCACCTGGTCTAGCGGGAGCACAAGCAGATACGCAGTATTTT. Translated: CASSPGLAGAQADTQYF. Variable domain in full (rest from reference TRBV18 and TRBJ2-3): NAGVMQNPRHLVRRRGQEARLRCSPMKGHSHVYWYRQLPEEGLKFMVYLQKENIIDESGMPKERFSAEFPKEGPSILRIQQVVRGDSAAYFCASSPGLAGAQADTQYFGPGTRLTVL.

V and J are TRBV5-1 and TRBJ2-5; TRBD1 aligns across 10 bases. Germline V gene lookup returns CDR1 SGHRS and CDR2 YFSETQ. This CDR3 is 14 amino acids long. The V segment lost 5 bases and the J segment 5 bases; nucleotides outside the gene matches: 6. This CDR3 is CASSLRDRGETQYF. The CDR3 nucleotides read TGCGCCAGCAGTCTCCGGGACAGGGGTGAGACCCAGTACTTC.

The chain recombines TRBV14 with TRBJ2-1, with 8 nucleotides matching TRBD2. The V gene's germline CDR1 is SGHDN and CDR2 FVKESK. The length of the CDR3 is 15 residues. Losses at the gene ends were 4 bases for V and 4 bases for J; bases not matched to a gene: 6. CDR3 DNA sequence: TGTGCCAGCAGCCCGCAGTTAGCGGGATACAATGAGCAGTTCTTC. Its translation: CASSPQLAGYNEQFF. The full variable domain, completed using reference TRBV14 and TRBJ2-1, is EAGVTQFPSHSVIEKGQTVTLRCDPISGHDNLYWYRRVMGKEIKFLLHFVKESKQDESGMPNNRFLAERTGGTYSTLKVQPAELEDSGVYFCASSPQLAGYNEQFFGPGTRLTVL.

This clone has a single count. The chain carries TRBV19 and TRBJ1-2; no clear D gene. CDR3 size: 13 residues. CDR1 is LNHDA and CDR2 is SQIVND in the germline V gene (reference sequence). V was clipped by 6 bases and J by 2 bases, with 10 bases between them. The CDR3 nucleotides read TGTGCCAGTAGAGGTTTAGGAAACTATGGCTACACCTTC. Its translation: CASRGLGNYGYTF.

The rearrangement joins TRBV10-3 to TRBJ1-2; TRBD1 agrees at 7 bases. The CDR3 loop spans 14 amino acids. Germline V gene sequence: CDR1 ENHRY, CDR2 SYGVKD. Trimming cost V 6 bases and J 2 bases; bases outside gene matches: 6. CDR3 sequence reads: CAIRPQGLNYGYTF. For the CDR3, the DNA is TGTGCCATCAGGCCACAGGGGTTGAACTATGGCTACACCTTC.

The chain carries TRBV11-2 and TRBJ2-5; unclear D gene. Germline loops: CDR1 SGHAT, CDR2 FQNNGV. CDR3 size: 14 residues. The V and J ends lost 1 base and 1 base respectively, with 7 bases between them. CDR3 loop: CASSLALLQETQYF. CDR3 sequence (DNA): TGTGCCAGCAGCTTAGCACTTCTCCAAGAGACCCAGTACTTC.

The chain employs TRBV4-3 and TRBJ2-1; D is possibly TRBD2 (6 bases). V lost 1 base and J lost 4, with 11 bases in between. Germline-derived CDR1 and CDR2 are LGHNA and YSLEER. The CDR3 length is 15 residues. CDR3 sequence reads: CASSQGPSVYNEQFF. The CDR3 nucleotides read TGCGCCAGCAGCCAAGGCCCTAGCGTGTACAATGAGCAGTTCTTC.

The rearrangement joins TRBV25-1 to TRBJ2-7, with TRBD1 as a possible D gene (6 bases). The V gene's germline CDR1 is MGHDK and CDR2 SYGVNS. The CDR3 sequence is 11 residues long. Trimming took off 8 bases at V and 6 bases at J, with 11 bases between the two ends. CDR3 loop: CASGTGPEQYF. The DNA for the CDR3 is TGTGCCAGCGGCACAGGGCCCGAGCAGTACTTC.

J is TRBJ2-7 and V is TRBV7-8; TRBD1 agrees at 7 bases. CDR1 is SGHVS and CDR2 is FQNEAQ in the germline V gene. This CDR3 region has 13 residues. The V and J ends lost 4 bases and 6 bases, in that order; junction bases with no gene match: 6. This chain's CDR3 is CASSSTGAGEQYF. The CDR3 region has the DNA TGTGCCAGCAGCTCTACAGGGGCGGGCGAGCAGTACTTC.

The V gene is TRBV9, the J gene TRBJ2-5; D call uncertain. V shed 0 bases and J shed 2 bases, with 11 bases lying between them. Germline CDR1 SGDLS, CDR2 YYNGEE. This CDR3 is built from 15 residues. CDR3 in amino acids: CASSVAVAQQETQYF. CDR3 sequence (DNA): TGTGCCAGCAGCGTAGCGGTGGCGCAGCAAGAGACCCAGTACTTC.

The chain joins TRBV19 to TRBJ1-5; D ambiguous. CDR1 is LNHDA, CDR2 SQIVND, per germline (reference sequence). The CDR3 is 16 residues long. The ends were cut back, 5 bases at V and 2 bases at J, with 16 bases in the middle. CDR3 in amino acids: CASSSGPMRGNQPQHF. The DNA for the CDR3 is TGTGCCAGTAGTTCGGGCCCTATGAGGGGCAATCAGCCCCAGCATTTT.

This clone has only one observation. The V gene is TRBV29-1, the J gene TRBJ2-1; D might be TRBD1 (6 bases). Trimming left V 5 bases short and J 7 bases short, with 15 bases between. This CDR3 is built from 13 residues. The germline V gene has CDR1 SQVTM and CDR2 ANQGSEA. The CDR3 sequence: CSVKGDSRNEQFF. The CDR3 bases are TGCAGCGTTAAGGGGGATTCGCGTAATGAGCAGTTCTTC.

This clone has a single count. The V and J genes are TRBV10-3 and TRBJ2-1; 9 bases agree with TRBD1. The CDR3 contains 13 residues. The germline V gene has CDR1 ENHRY and CDR2 SYGVKD. V lost 8 bases, J lost 5 bases, and 4 bases stayed unmatched. CDR3 loop: CAIGRDRDNEQFF. For the CDR3, the DNA is TGTGCCATCGGCCGGGACAGGGACAATGAGCAGTTCTTC.

This rearrangement joins TRBV10-3 to TRBJ1-4; D is unresolved. The ends were cut back, 4 bases at V and 2 bases at J, with 2 bases in the middle. The CDR3 is made up of 12 amino acids. Per germline, CDR1 ENHRY and CDR2 SYGVKD. DNA of the CDR3: TGTGCCATCAGTGTGACTAATGAAAAACTGTTTTTT. It translates to CAISVTNEKLFF.

This chain links TRBV6-6 with TRBJ2-2; TRBD2 aligns across 8 bases. The CDR3 runs to 15 residues. Unmatched junction bases numbered 6, after V lost 7 bases and J lost 2 bases. In germline, CDR1 is MNHNY, CDR2 SVGAGI (reference sequence). The CDR3 coding sequence is TGTGCCAGCAAACCGGGAGGGATTAACACCGGGGAGCTGTTTTTT. Encoded protein: CASKPGGINTGELFF.

The J gene is TRBJ2-7, the V gene TRBV20-1; no clear D. Germline assignment: CDR1 DFQATT and CDR2 SNEGSKA (reference sequence). The CDR3 is made up of 11 amino acids. Trimming pared 8 bases from V and 0 bases from J, leaving 8 bases between. CDR3 sequence: CSIPVSYEQYF. In DNA, the CDR3 is TGCAGTATTCCAGTCTCCTACGAGCAGTACTTC.

This clone was seen a few times. The chain employs TRBV19 and TRBJ1-1; D call uncertain. Germline V gene lookup returns CDR1 LNHDA and CDR2 SQIVND (reference sequence). CDR3 length equals 17 residues. V lost 4 bases to trimming and J lost 0 bases, with 18 bases between them. Here the CDR3 reads CASSTNKYSSMNTEAFF. The CDR3 nucleotides are TGTGCCAGTAGTACCAACAAGTACTCCTCCATGAACACTGAAGCTTTCTTT.